This T cell receptor (beta chain) is from a study of cytomegalovirus exposure and HLA in healthy donors. Findings of the study overall: What TCR beta sequences reportedly achieved was accurate prediction of HLA-A and HLA-B alleles in most subjects.

Use of 60 Vbeta and 13 Jbeta primers characterized the PCR. Using immunoSEQ multiplex PCR, the repertoire was profiled, and TCRdb retains in-frame clones only, with some absent. In the table there are about 190,000 clones, roughly 77% of which are singletons. V lost 4 bases, J lost 0 bases, and 13 bases lay in between. Germline V CDR1 and CDR2: SGHTA, FQGNSA. The CDR3 extends over 16 amino acids. At collection, donors were nominally healthy, but unrecorded immune exposures were probable. This clone was counted a few times. Antigen unknown. The sequenced material came from PBMCs. The chain is built from TRBV7-2 and TRBJ2-4; D is unclear. This receptor was taken from a man in his forties in good health and CMV-seropositive. The DNA for the CDR3 is TGTGCCAGCAGCTACGACCGACACCAAGCCAAAAACATTCAGTACTTC. Its protein product is CASSYDRHQAKNIQYF.